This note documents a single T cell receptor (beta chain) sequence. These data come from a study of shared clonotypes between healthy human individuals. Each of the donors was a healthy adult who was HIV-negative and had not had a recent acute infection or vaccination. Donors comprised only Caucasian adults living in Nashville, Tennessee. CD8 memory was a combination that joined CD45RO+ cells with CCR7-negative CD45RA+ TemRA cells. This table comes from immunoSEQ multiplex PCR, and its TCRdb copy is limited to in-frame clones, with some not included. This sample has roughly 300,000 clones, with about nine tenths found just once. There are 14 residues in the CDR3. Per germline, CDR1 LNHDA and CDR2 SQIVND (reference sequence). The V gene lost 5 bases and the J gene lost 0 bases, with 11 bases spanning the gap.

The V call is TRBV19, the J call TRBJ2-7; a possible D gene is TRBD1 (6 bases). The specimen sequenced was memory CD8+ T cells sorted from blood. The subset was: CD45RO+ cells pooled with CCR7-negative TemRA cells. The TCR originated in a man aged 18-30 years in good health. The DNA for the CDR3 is TGTGCCAGTAGTGTTACAGGGCCCTCCTACGAGCAGTACTTC. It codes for CASSVTGPSYEQYF. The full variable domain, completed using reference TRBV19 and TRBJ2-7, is DGGITQSPKYLFRKEGQNVTLSCEQNLNHDAMYWYRQDPGQGLRLIYYSQIVNDFQKGDIAEGYSVSREKKESFPLTVTSAQKNPTAFYLCASSVTGPSYEQYFGPGTRLTVT.